These 10 T cell receptor beta chains were sequenced from one sample in a study of cytomegalovirus exposure and HLA in healthy donors. PCR involved 60 Vbeta and 13 Jbeta primers. Produced via immunoSEQ multiplex PCR; TCRdb's table is partial and in-frame only. This sample has more than 95,000 clones, with more than 65% found just once. The sample taken for sequencing was PBMCs. All receptors derive from a young man in good health and CMV-seronegative.

This clone showed up just a few times. The V and J genes are TRBV5-1 and TRBJ1-4, with D perhaps matching TRBD1 (6 bases). The ends were cut back, 0 bases at V and 5 bases at J, with 8 bases in the middle. The CDR3 loop spans 14 amino acids. The V gene's germline CDR1 is SGHRS and CDR2 YFSETQ. The CDR3 DNA reads as TGCGCCAGCAGCTTGGACAGGGTGAATGAAAAACTGTTTTTT. Its translation: CASSLDRVNEKLFF.

This sequence joins TRBV9 and TRBJ2-3, with a tentative D call TRBD2 (7 bases). The CDR3 consists of 16 residues. Trimming left V 4 bases short and J 0 bases short, with 15 bases between. Germline V gene data show CDR1 as SGDLS and CDR2 as YYNGEE. The CDR3 coding sequence is TGTGCCAGCAGCCCGGGGGGCCCTACTAGCACAGATACGCAGTATTTT. Translation gives CASSPGGPTSTDTQYF.

This clone has a single count. This sequence joins TRBV7-9 and TRBJ2-7, with a possible D match to TRBD1 (5 bases). V shed 5 bases and J shed 2 bases, with 10 bases lying between them. There are 13 residues in the CDR3. Looked up from germline, CDR1 is SEHNR and CDR2 is FQNEAQ (reference sequence). The CDR3 region is CASSSRVAYEQYF. The CDR3 nucleotides read TGTGCCAGCAGCAGCAGGGTGGCCTACGAGCAGTACTTC.

The table lists this clone with a count of one. The gene calls are TRBV19 and TRBJ2-7, with D tentatively TRBD2 (6 bases). The CDR3 extends over 15 amino acids. Germline V gene lookup returns CDR1 LNHDA and CDR2 SQIVND (reference sequence). Trimming cost V 3 bases and J 0 bases, with 12 bases left between them. The CDR3 reads CASSIRSSGSYEQYF. Here the CDR3 DNA reads TGTGCCAGTAGTATTCGGAGTAGCGGCTCCTACGAGCAGTACTTC.

In this sample, this clone turned up once. The V gene is TRBV18, the J gene TRBJ2-4, with 10 bases fitting TRBD1. This CDR3 comprises 14 residues. With 3 bases clipped from V and 7 bases from J, the junction kept 3 bases outside the gene matches. Germline CDR1 KGHSH, CDR2 LQKENI. CDR3 region: CASSPGTGENIQYF. DNA for the CDR3: TGTGCCAGCTCACCTGGGACAGGGGAGAACATTCAGTACTTC. The full variable domain, its missing parts supplied by reference TRBV18 and TRBJ2-4, is NAGVMQNPRHLVRRRGQEARLRCSPMKGHSHVYWYRQLPEEGLKFMVYLQKENIIDESGMPKERFSAEFPKEGPSILRIQQVVRGDSAAYFCASSPGTGENIQYFGAGTRLSVL.

The V call is TRBV27, the J call TRBJ1-2; tentative D call: TRBD1 (5 bases). The CDR3 is made up of 13 amino acids. The V and J ends lost 4 bases and 4 bases respectively, with 10 bases between them. CDR1 and CDR2 from the germline V gene are MNHEY and SMNVEV (reference sequence). This CDR3 reads CASSSRQSYGYTF. Written as DNA, the CDR3 is TGTGCCAGCAGTTCCCGACAGAGCTATGGCTACACCTTC.

The count of this clone is one. The chain is built from TRBV6-5 and TRBJ1-1; D is perhaps TRBD1 (6 bases). This CDR3 is 13 amino acids long. V lost 8 bases to trimming and J lost 5 bases, with 15 bases between them. Looked up from germline, CDR1 is MNHEY and CDR2 is SVGAGI. The CDR3 sequence: CASVGAMRTEAFF. CDR3 bases: TGTGCCAGCGTGGGGGCGATGAGGACTGAAGCTTTCTTT.

The chain is built from TRBV7-8 and TRBJ2-7; the D is unclear. The CDR3 contains 13 residues. Germline V gives CDR1 SGHVS, CDR2 FQNEAQ. Trimming shortened V by 3 bases and J by 6 bases, and 12 bases separated the two germline ends. The CDR3 is CASSFPPRSEQYF. The DNA of the CDR3 is TGTGCCAGCAGCTTTCCCCCCAGGTCCGAGCAGTACTTC.

The chain recombines TRBV6-5 with TRBJ1-1; D is ambiguous. V lost 9 bases and J lost 0, with 8 bases in between. The CDR3 runs 12 residues. In germline, CDR1 is MNHEY, CDR2 SVGAGI. The CDR3 loop reads CASRELNTEAFF. The CDR3 DNA reads as TGTGCCAGTCGGGAGCTGAACACTGAAGCTTTCTTT.

The rearrangement links TRBV6-5 to TRBJ2-7; 7 nucleotides align to TRBD1. After removal of 5 bases from V and 2 bases from J, the junction contained 6 bases not matched to a gene. This CDR3 is 14 amino acids long. The germline V gene has CDR1 MNHEY and CDR2 SVGAGI. The CDR3 loop is CASSHRQGPYEQYF. The CDR3 coding sequence is TGTGCCAGCAGTCACCGACAGGGACCCTACGAGCAGTACTTC.